What follows describes a single T cell receptor beta chain. Its antigen is currently unknown. Mismatch with germline at one junction end may stem from a read error. The CDR3 is 14 residues long. Germline CDR1 and CDR2: MNHEY and SVGAGI. Study observations and caveats: Tumor memory CD4+ T cell TCR gene usage was found to cluster with blood and lymph node memory CD4+ cells and with lymph node naive CD4+ cells.

Full-length variable regions came from constant-region reverse primers plus semi-nested Nested Universal Primer A PCR. TCRdb re-derived calls from the 5' RACE reads in MiXCR, one entry per CDR3 protein. This table has roughly 9,000 distinct CDR3 sequences, approximately 16% appearing once. Specimen: memory CD4+ T cells sorted from blood. As for subset: memory CD4+ T cells, CD4+CD45RO+CD25-. The J gene is TRBJ1-3, the V gene TRBV6-5; D is possibly TRBD1 (5 bases). The TCR comes from a female donor with breast cancer. For the CDR3, the DNA is TGTGACAGCAGCGCGGGGCACTCTGGAAACACCAAATATTTT. Translation gives CDSSAGHSGNTKYF.